This TCR beta chain came from a study of CXCR3-negative and CXCR3-positive naive CD8 T cells (dated by TCRdb to the late 2010s). Regarding the research as a whole: In total, approximately 130 million TRB reads were obtained, corresponding to roughly 1.5 +/- 0.3 million reads per library. Data from about 12 donors, pooled across two independent experiments, went into the diversity and physicochemical repertoire analyses. Naive subsets from five or six donors and memory cells from 3 donors were included in the TRBV-TRBJ cluster analysis. General findings and caveats noted by the study authors: CXCR3 expression partially decreased after cryopreservation, so most assays used freshly isolated PBMCs. Similar TRBV-TRBJ usage was shown by naive CXCR3-negative and CXCR3-positive cells from the same donor, whereas distinct patterns were shown by memory cells. Repertoire diversity was comparably high in both naive subsets but much lower in memory CD8+ T cells. Compared with CXCR3-negative naive cells, CXCR3-positive naive cells had TRB CDR3s with higher hydrophobicity (lower Kidera factor 4), lower energy, and higher strength and volume indices. Because surface CD5, which has been linked to self-reactivity in mice, was comparable between naive subsets, TCR interaction strength was also inferred from TRB CDR3 physicochemical properties.

For every CD8+ T cell subset, some 310,000 cells were flow-sorted straight into RLT lysis buffer, and each subset was sorted in triplicate. To keep memory contaminants out, a stringent definition of naive CD8+ T cells was applied: CD45RO-CCR7+CD27+CD95-. Peripheral blood mononuclear cells were isolated from buffy coats by standard density gradient centrifugation. Naive CXCR3-negative and CXCR3-positive CD8+ T cells were flow-sorted using a FACSAria III. An RNeasy Mini Kit was used to extract total RNA from the sorted cells. The cysteine opens and the phenylalanine closes a CDR3 of 15 amino acids. The protein alone is recorded here. CDR1 and CDR2 are drawn from the germline V gene: SGHRS, YFSETQ. No count is recorded, but by frequency this clonotype is medium-sized (0.01 to 0.1%). Its target antigen remains unknown. TCRdb shows the sequencer as NextSeq 550. The Human TCR Profiling Kit (MiLaboratory) was used to prepare UMI-labeled 5' RACE TRB cDNA libraries. The full amount of extracted RNA was used for cDNA synthesis, and the full amount of resulting cDNA was used for PCR amplification. Libraries were prepared in parallel using an identical number of PCR cycles. In the original analysis: With a minimum of two reads required per UMI, MIGEC and MiXCR pulled out about 52,000 +/- 9,100 unique UMI-labeled TRB cDNA molecules from each library. Each library averaged roughly 36,000 +/- 9,600 functional in-frame TRB CDR3 nucleotide clonotypes without stop codons. After downsampling to 5000 UMI-labeled TRB molecules per sample, diversity metrics such as normalized Shannon-Wiener and Chao1 were calculated in VDJtools. VDJtools was used to calculate clonotype-size-weighted physicochemical properties of the central five CDR3 residues, namely interaction energy, strength, volume and Kidera factor 4. TCRdb reprocessed the public reads and reports one entry per CDR3 protein sequence, without DNA. The V and J calls and clone size come from TCRdb's table, not from the authors' own analysis. Per the sample table, the count is about 5,500 distinct CDR3 sequences. The ten most abundant clones make up 2% of the sample.

Sequencing was carried out using naive CXCR3+ CD8+ T cells from blood. The label giving this sample's cell subset or site can be read as: CD45RO-CCR7+CD27+CD95- naive CD8+ T cells expressing CXCR3 (TNR3+). The rearrangement combines TRBV5-1 with TRBJ2-1; TCRdb's D call, TRBD2, is unchecked because there is no DNA. The clonotype originates from a human donor in good health. Some clones in this sample may be carry-over from other donors' samples. The CDR3 sequence is CASSDGTSGYNEQFF. The entire variable domain, with the stretches around the CDR3 drawn from the reference TRBV5-1 and TRBJ2-1 proteins, is KAGVTQTPRYLIKTRGQQVTLSCSPISGHRSVSWYQQTPGQGLQFLFEYFSETQRNKGNFPGRFSGRQFSNSRSEMNVSTLELGDSALYLCASSDGTSGYNEQFFGPGTRLTVL.